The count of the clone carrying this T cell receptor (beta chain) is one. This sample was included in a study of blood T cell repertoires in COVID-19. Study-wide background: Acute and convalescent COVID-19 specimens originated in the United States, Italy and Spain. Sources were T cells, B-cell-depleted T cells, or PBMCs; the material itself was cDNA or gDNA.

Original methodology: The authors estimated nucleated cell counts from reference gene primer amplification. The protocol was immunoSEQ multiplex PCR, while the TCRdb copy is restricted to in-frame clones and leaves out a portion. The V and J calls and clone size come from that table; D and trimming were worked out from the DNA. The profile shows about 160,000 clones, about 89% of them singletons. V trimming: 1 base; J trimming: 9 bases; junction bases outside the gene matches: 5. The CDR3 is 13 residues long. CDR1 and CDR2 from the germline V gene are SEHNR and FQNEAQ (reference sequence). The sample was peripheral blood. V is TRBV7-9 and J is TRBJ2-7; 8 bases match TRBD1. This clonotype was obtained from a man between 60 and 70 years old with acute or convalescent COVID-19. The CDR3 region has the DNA TGTGCCAGCAGCTTAGGACAGGGGTCAGGGCAGTACTTC. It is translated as CASSLGQGSGQYF.